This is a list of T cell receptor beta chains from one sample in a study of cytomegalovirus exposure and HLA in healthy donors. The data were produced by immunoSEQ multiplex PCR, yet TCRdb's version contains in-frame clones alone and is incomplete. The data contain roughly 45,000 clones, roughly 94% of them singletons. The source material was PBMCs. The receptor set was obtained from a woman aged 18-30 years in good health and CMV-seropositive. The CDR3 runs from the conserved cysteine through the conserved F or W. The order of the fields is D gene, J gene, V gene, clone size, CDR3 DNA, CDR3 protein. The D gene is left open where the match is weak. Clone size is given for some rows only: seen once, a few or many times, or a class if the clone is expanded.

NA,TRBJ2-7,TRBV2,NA,TGTGCCAGCAGTGAAGCGGTACTTGGGCCTAGCCTCGAGCAGTACTTC,CASSEAVLGPSLEQYF
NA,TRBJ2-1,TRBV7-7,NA,TGTGCTAGCAGCTTCGACCCCCCTACGGGAAGTTCGAATGAGCAGTTCTTC,CASSFDPPTGSSNEQFF
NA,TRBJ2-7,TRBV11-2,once,TGTGCCAGCAGCTTCCAGCGGACCACCTACGAGCAGTACTTC,CASSFQRTTYEQYF
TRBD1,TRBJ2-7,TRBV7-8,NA,TGTGCCAGCAGCTTAGGAAGGGACAGGGAGCAGTACTTC,CASSLGRDREQYF
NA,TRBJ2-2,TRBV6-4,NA,TGTGCCAGCAGTGACTCCCTCACCGGGGAGCTGTTTTTT,CASSDSLTGELFF
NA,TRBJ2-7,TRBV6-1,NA,TGTGCCAGCAGTTTCGGAGCGGCCGAGTACGAGCAGTACTTC,CASSFGAAEYEQYF
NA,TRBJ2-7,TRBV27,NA,TGTGCCAGCAGTTTCAGGGGGGCCAACGAGCAGTACTTC,CASSFRGANEQYF
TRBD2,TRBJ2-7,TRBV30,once,TGTGCCTGGGCCACTAGCGGCTACGAGCAGTACTTC,CAWATSGYEQYF
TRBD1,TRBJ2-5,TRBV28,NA,TGTGCCAGCAGTCGGGACAGGCCCCCGGAGTACTTC,CASSRDRPPEYF
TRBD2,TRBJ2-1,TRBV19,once,TGTGCCAGTAGTCCGGGGACTAGCAATGAGCAGTTCTTC,CASSPGTSNEQFF
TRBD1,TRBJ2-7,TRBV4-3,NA,TGCGCCAGCAGCCAAGATAAGTGGGACAGGGCCTACGAGCAGTACTTC,CASSQDKWDRAYEQYF
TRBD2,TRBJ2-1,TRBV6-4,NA,TGTGCCAGCAGTGACTCTGGCGGGAGGGGGGCGGATGAGCAGTTCTTC,CASSDSGGRGADEQFF
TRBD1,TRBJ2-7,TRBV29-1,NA,TGCAGCGTAGGGACAGGGTGGGAGCAGTACTTC,CSVGTGWEQYF
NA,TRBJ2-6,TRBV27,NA,TGTGCCAGCAGGTCAGGAGCCAACGTCCTGACTTTC,CASRSGANVLTF
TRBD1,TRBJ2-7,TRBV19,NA,TGTGCCAGTAGTTTCCTATCGACAGGGGATGACGAGCAGTACTTC,CASSFLSTGDDEQYF
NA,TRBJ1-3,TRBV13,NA,TGTGCCAGCAGCTCCGACGTGGGAAGGGGCCGTGGAAACACCATATATTTT,CASSSDVGRGRGNTIYF
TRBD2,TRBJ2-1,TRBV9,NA,TGTGCCAGCAGCGTAGAGGGCACTAGCGGGAGCCACAATGAGCAGTTCTTC,CASSVEGTSGSHNEQFF
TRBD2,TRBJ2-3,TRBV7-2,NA,TGTGCCAGCAGCCCCGCGGGCGGGAGAGGTGCAGATACGCAGTATTTT,CASSPAGGRGADTQYF
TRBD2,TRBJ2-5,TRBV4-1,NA,TGCGCCAGCAGCCAAGGCTTAGGGGCGGGAGGTCTAGAGACCCAGTACTTC,CASSQGLGAGGLETQYF
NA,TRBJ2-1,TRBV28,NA,TGTGCCAGCAGTTTTGGGGGGACCCCCGGTGAGCAGTTCTTC,CASSFGGTPGEQFF
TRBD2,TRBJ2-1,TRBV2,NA,TGTGCCAGCAGTCGGGGGGGATTGGGCGGCTATGAGCAGTTCTTC,CASSRGGLGGYEQFF
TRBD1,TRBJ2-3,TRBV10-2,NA,TGCGCCAGCAGTGAGTCGAAACTTACCCGACAGGGGCCCGACACAGATACGCAGTATTTT,CASSESKLTRQGPDTDTQYF
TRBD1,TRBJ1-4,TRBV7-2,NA,TGTGCCAGCAGCTTAGCACAGGGGCCGTATGAAAAACTGTTTTTT,CASSLAQGPYEKLFF
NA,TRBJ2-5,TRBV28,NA,TGTGCCAGCAGTTTTGGATTGCTTGTCGGGAGAGGTGAGGAGACCCAGTACTTC,CASSFGLLVGRGEETQYF
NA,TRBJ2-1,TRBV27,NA,TGTGCTGCCGGCGGCGGGGCCTACAATGAGCAGTTCTTC,CAAGGGAYNEQFF
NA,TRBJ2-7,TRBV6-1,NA,TGTGCCAGCAGTTCCCGACAAGCTGGTATGTACGAGCAGTACTTC,CASSSRQAGMYEQYF
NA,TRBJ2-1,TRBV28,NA,TGTGCCAGCAGTTCTTACAGGGGAGGCTTAGTCGATGAGCAGTTCTTC,CASSSYRGGLVDEQFF
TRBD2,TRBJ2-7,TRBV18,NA,TGTGCCAGCTCACGGACTAGCGGGGGCTCCTACGAGCAGTACTTC,CASSRTSGGSYEQYF
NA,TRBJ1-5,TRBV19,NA,TGTGCCACCCTAGCAAGGGCGGGGGACGTCGCTAATAGCAATCAGCCCCAGCATTTT,CATLARAGDVANSNQPQHF
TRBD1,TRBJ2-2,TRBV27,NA,TGTGCCAGCAGTTTAATGAACAGGGGGGCCGGGGAGCTGTTTTTT,CASSLMNRGAGELFF
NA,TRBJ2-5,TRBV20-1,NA,TGCAGTGACGGGATAGAGACCCAGTACTTC,CSDGIETQYF
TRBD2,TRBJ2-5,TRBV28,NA,TGTGCCAGCAGTTTAGGGAGGGCGGAGACCCAGTACTTC,CASSLGRAETQYF
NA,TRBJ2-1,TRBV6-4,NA,TGTGCCAGCAGTGACTCTAGCGGCTCCTACAATGAGCAGTTCTTC,CASSDSSGSYNEQFF
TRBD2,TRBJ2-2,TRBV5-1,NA,TGCGCCAGCAGCCCGGGACTAAACACCGGGGAGCTGTTTTTT,CASSPGLNTGELFF
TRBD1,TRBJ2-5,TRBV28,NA,TGTGCCAGCAGCGATGGACAGGGTGGAAAAGAGACCCAGTACTTC,CASSDGQGGKETQYF
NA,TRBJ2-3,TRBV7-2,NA,TGTGCCAGCAGCTTAATTCCCCCCAGCGGGTCCACAGATACGCAGTATTTT,CASSLIPPSGSTDTQYF
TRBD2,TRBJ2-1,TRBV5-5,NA,TGTGCCAGCAGCCCGGGACTAGCGGGAGTAGTGTATGAGCAGTTCTTC,CASSPGLAGVVYEQFF
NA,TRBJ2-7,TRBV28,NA,TGTGCCAGCAGCCCCCAGCCGACTAGCTACGAGCAGTACTTC,CASSPQPTSYEQYF
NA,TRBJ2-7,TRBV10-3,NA,TGTGCCATCTCAGGGATGGACTACGAGCAGTACTTC,CAISGMDYEQYF
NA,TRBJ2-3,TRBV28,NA,TGTGCCAGCAGTTTGCGGACCGGGAGAGGCACAGATACGCAGTATTTT,CASSLRTGRGTDTQYF